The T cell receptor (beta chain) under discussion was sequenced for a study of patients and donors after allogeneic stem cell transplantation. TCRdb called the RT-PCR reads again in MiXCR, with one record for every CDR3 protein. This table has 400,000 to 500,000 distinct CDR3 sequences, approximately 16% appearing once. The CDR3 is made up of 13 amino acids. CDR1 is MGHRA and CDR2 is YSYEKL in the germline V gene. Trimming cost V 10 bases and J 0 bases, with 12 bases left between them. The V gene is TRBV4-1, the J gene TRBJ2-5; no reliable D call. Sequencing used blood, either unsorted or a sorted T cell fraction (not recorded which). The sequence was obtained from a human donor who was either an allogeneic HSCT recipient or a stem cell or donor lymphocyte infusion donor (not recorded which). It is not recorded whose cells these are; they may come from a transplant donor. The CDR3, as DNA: TGCGCCATCATTCTAGAATACCAAGAGACCCAGTACTTC. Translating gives CAIILEYQETQYF.